The sequence of this T cell receptor beta chain was determined in a study of blood T cell repertoires in COVID-19. Recovered status applied to Cohort 3 donors who had two consecutive negative PCRs. It also applied to those with clearance or with symptom resolution. Using immunoSEQ multiplex PCR, the repertoire was profiled, and TCRdb retains in-frame clones only, with some absent. The sample includes roughly 190,000 clones, approximately 84% seen only once; the top ten take 3.2%. Trimming removed 1 base from V and 3 bases from J; junction bases left unmatched: 11. This CDR3 has 18 amino acids. CDR1 SGHRS and CDR2 YFSETQ come from the germline V gene.

The sample taken for sequencing was PBMCs or T cells enriched from blood (not recorded which). The origin of this receptor is a woman aged 25 to 39 who had recovered from COVID-19. The chain carries TRBV5-1 and TRBJ1-2; 11 bases map to TRBD1. The CDR3 sequence is CASSLRPGDRGGDYGYTF. CDR3 DNA: TGCGCCAGCAGCTTGCGCCCCGGGGACAGGGGGGGAGACTATGGCTACACCTTC.